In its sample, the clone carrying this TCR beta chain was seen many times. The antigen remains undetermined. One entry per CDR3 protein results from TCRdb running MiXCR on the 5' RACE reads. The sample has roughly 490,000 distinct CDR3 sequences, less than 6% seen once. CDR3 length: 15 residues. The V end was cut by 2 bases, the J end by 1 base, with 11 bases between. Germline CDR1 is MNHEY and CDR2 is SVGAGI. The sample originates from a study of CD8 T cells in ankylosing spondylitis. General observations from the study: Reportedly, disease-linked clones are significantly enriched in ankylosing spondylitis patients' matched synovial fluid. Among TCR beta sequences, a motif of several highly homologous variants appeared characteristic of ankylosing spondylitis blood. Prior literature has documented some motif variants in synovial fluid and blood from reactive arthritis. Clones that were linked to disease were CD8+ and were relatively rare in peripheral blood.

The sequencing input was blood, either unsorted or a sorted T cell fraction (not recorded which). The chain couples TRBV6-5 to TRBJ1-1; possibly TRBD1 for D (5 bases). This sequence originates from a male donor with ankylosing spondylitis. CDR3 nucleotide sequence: TGTGCCAGCAGTTACGGGGGGGGTCAGAACACTGAAGCTTTCTTT. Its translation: CASSYGGGQNTEAFF.